This is a list of T cell receptor beta chains from one sample in a study of blood T cell repertoires in COVID-19. Using immunoSEQ multiplex PCR, the repertoire was profiled, and TCRdb retains in-frame clones only, with some absent. The sample includes under 350,000 clones, 70% to 90% of them seen just once. Sequenced sample: PBMCs or T cells enriched from blood (not recorded which). These receptors were obtained from a man in his thirties or forties who had recovered from COVID-19. Both conserved end residues are part of each CDR3. D genes are given only for firm matches. Part of the rows lack a size; the others show once, few, many or a class for expanded clones.

.,.,TRBV28,TRBJ2-7,TGTGCCAGCAGACCCACAGGGTTTGACCCCCACGAGCAGTACTTC,CASRPTGFDPHEQYF
.,.,TRBV18,TRBJ1-1,TGTGCCAGCTCACCTAAAAGCAGGGGTACTGAAGCTTTCTTT,CASSPKSRGTEAFF
.,.,TRBV12-3/TRBV12-4,TRBJ1-6,TGTGCCAGCAGGGCTAATTCACCCCTCCACTTT,CASRANSPLHF
.,.,TRBV7-2,TRBJ2-3,TGTGCCAGCAGCTCTTTCGGGGCGGGGGCCACAGATACGCAGTATTTT,CASSSFGAGATDTQYF
.,TRBD1,TRBV11-2,TRBJ1-4,TGTGCCAGCAGCTCACCGGACAGGGGGCAAGATAATGAAAAACTGTTTTTT,CASSSPDRGQDNEKLFF
.,TRBD1,TRBV3-1/TRBV3-2,TRBJ1-2,TGTGCCAGCAGCCAGGGACAGGGGAATGGCTACACCTTC,CASSQGQGNGYTF
.,.,TRBV5-8,TRBJ1-1,TGTGCCAGCAGACTTAGGGGGAACACTGAAGCTTTCTTT,CASRLRGNTEAFF
few,TRBD2,TRBV18,TRBJ2-7,TGTGCCAGCTCACCGAGCAGCGGGAGGGCGTGGGAGCAGTACTTC,CASSPSSGRAWEQYF
.,TRBD2,TRBV11-2,TRBJ2-5,TGTGCCAGCAGCTTACTAGCGGAGGAGACTTTAAGGGGGACCCAGTACTTC,CASSLLAEETLRGTQYF
.,.,TRBV2,TRBJ2-7,TGTGCCAGCAGTGATGGACGGGGAAGAGGGCAGTACTTC,CASSDGRGRGQYF
.,.,TRBV6-5,TRBJ1-6,TGTGCCAGCAGCCCGGGGGTCATTATTAATTCACCCCTCCACTTT,CASSPGVIINSPLHF
.,TRBD1,TRBV11-3,TRBJ2-5,TGTGCCAGCAGCTTAAGGGGGCCGGCGGCTTACCAAGAGACCCAGTACTTC,CASSLRGPAAYQETQYF
.,.,TRBV30,TRBJ1-1,TGTGCCTGGAGTGTTAATCAGGCAGCGAACACTGAAGCTTTCTTT,CAWSVNQAANTEAFF
.,TRBD1,TRBV7-6,TRBJ1-1,TGTGCCAGCAGCTGGACAGGGGGCGGGGAAGCTTTCTTT,CASSWTGGGEAFF
.,TRBD1,TRBV7-9,TRBJ1-2,TGTGCCAGCGGGACAGTCTCTAACTATGGCTACACCTTC,CASGTVSNYGYTF
.,TRBD2,TRBV5-1,TRBJ2-7,TGCGCCAGCTCGACTAGCGGCCCCTACGAGCAGTACTTC,CASSTSGPYEQYF
.,TRBD2,TRBV11-3,TRBJ2-5,TGTGCCAGCAGCCCGGGGGGGGCGACCCAGTACTTC,CASSPGGATQYF
few,.,TRBV3-1/TRBV3-2,TRBJ1-6,TGTGCCAGCAGCCAGGGGAGCTCCTATAATTCACCCCTCCACTTT,CASSQGSSYNSPLHF
.,TRBD1,TRBV27,TRBJ2-3,TGTGCCAGCAGTCCTGGGACAGACACAGATACGCAGTATTTT,CASSPGTDTDTQYF
.,.,TRBV11-3,TRBJ1-6,TGTGCCAGCAGCCCCCGGGACACCCGACGAATTGGGAATTCACCCCTCCACTTT,CASSPRDTRRIGNSPLHF
.,TRBD1,TRBV7-8,TRBJ2-5,TGTGCCAGCAGCCCGGGACAGGGTATGGGGACCCTACAAGAGACCCAGTACTTC,CASSPGQGMGTLQETQYF
.,TRBD1,TRBV7-6,TRBJ1-3,TGTGCCAGCAGCCAACCGGGACAGGGAAACACCATATATTTT,CASSQPGQGNTIYF
.,TRBD1,TRBV28,TRBJ2-7,TGTGCTACTGGGCGAGGCAGGGGGAGTGAGCAGTACTTC,CATGRGRGSEQYF
.,TRBD2,TRBV4-1,TRBJ2-1,TGCGCCAGCAGCCGACTTAGCGGGCTCAATGAGCAGTTCTTC,CASSRLSGLNEQFF
.,.,TRBV7-2,TRBJ2-5,TGTGCCAGCAGCTTATGGACTACCGGCCAAGAGACCCAGTACTTC,CASSLWTTGQETQYF
.,.,TRBV28,TRBJ1-2,TGTGCCAGCAGACAGGGTGCTAACTATGGCTACACCTTC,CASRQGANYGYTF
once,.,TRBV11-3,TRBJ2-1,TGTGCCAGCAGCCCTTTAGGGGGGGACGGTGAGCAGTTCTTC,CASSPLGGDGEQFF
.,.,TRBV12-3/TRBV12-4,TRBJ2-3,TGTGCCAGCTGGGCGTCCCATACGCAGTATTTT,CASWASHTQYF
.,.,TRBV30,TRBJ2-2,TGTGCCTGGAGTGGGAGGGGACGGGACACCGGGGAGCTGTTTTTT,CAWSGRGRDTGELFF
.,.,TRBV11-3,TRBJ1-2,TGTGCCAGCAGCTTAGGATCTCAGTCCTATGGCTACACCTTC,CASSLGSQSYGYTF
.,TRBD1,TRBV14,TRBJ1-2,TGTGCCAGCAGCCAAGACCGACAGGGGATTGAAGGTGGCTACACCTTC,CASSQDRQGIEGGYTF
.,TRBD1,TRBV7-8,TRBJ1-1,TGTGCCAGCAGGCCCGAATGGACAGGCACTGAAGCTTTCTTT,CASRPEWTGTEAFF
.,.,TRBV30,TRBJ2-7,TGTGCCTGGAGAGCCATGGCGGGGGCCCTCTACGAGCAGTACTTC,CAWRAMAGALYEQYF
.,TRBD1,TRBV4-1,TRBJ2-5,TGCGCCAGCAGCCCAGGACAGGGGCAAGAGACCCAGTACTTC,CASSPGQGQETQYF
few,TRBD2,TRBV7-6,TRBJ2-1,TGTGCCAGCAGCTTAACAAGCGGGGGGGCTGGCTACAATGAGCAGTTCTTC,CASSLTSGGAGYNEQFF
.,.,TRBV9,TRBJ1-2,TGTGCCAGCAGCTTCGAGAACTATGGCTACACCTTC,CASSFENYGYTF
.,.,TRBV20-1,TRBJ1-5,TGCAGTGCTAGTTCCCAGGAGCCCCAGCATTTT,CSASSQEPQHF
.,.,TRBV18,TRBJ1-6,TGTGCCAGCTCACCACCGTCGGGGATTGGAAATAATTCACCCCTCCACTTT,CASSPPSGIGNNSPLHF
.,.,TRBV10-3,TRBJ1-6,TGTGCCATCAGTTGGGCGGAGGCCCTTCAGGCACCCCTCCACTTT,CAISWAEALQAPLHF
few,.,TRBV5-1,TRBJ1-1,TGCGCCAGCAGCTGGGTCGGGGAGAACACTGAAGCTTTCTTT,CASSWVGENTEAFF
.,.,TRBV7-2,TRBJ2-7,TGTGCCAGCAGCTTAGGCGGGACCGGCTCCTACGAGCAGTACTTC,CASSLGGTGSYEQYF
.,TRBD2,TRBV6-5,TRBJ2-7,TGTGCCAGCAGTTACGGTGGGACTAGCGGCTACGAGCAGTACTTC,CASSYGGTSGYEQYF
.,.,TRBV6-6,TRBJ2-1,TGTGCCAGCAGTTACTCAACGGGAGTAACCTACAATGAGCAGTTCTTC,CASSYSTGVTYNEQFF
.,TRBD1,TRBV5-1,TRBJ2-7,TGCGCCAGCAGCTTGGGACAGGGGGTTTCCTACGAGCAGTACTTC,CASSLGQGVSYEQYF
.,.,TRBV18,TRBJ1-5,TGTGCCAGCTCACGGGGGGACGGCAATCAGCCCCAGCATTTT,CASSRGDGNQPQHF
.,.,TRBV3-1/TRBV3-2,TRBJ2-7,TGTGCCAGCAGCCAGTGGCAGGGGAATGTCGAGCAGTACTTC,CASSQWQGNVEQYF
once,TRBD1,TRBV5-5,TRBJ2-3,TGTGCCAGCAGCTCTACAGGGGTTAGCACAGATACGCAGTATTTT,CASSSTGVSTDTQYF
few,TRBD1,TRBV19,TRBJ1-1,TGTGCCAGTATCCCGATGACCAGGGGGAGTGGCACTGAAGCTTTCTTT,CASIPMTRGSGTEAFF
.,TRBD2,TRBV28,TRBJ2-5,TGTGCCAGCAGTTTCGGGACTAGCGGCACAGAGACCCAGTACTTC,CASSFGTSGTETQYF
.,.,TRBV3-1/TRBV3-2,TRBJ1-1,TGTGCCAGCAGATCTTGGGGGGAGAACACTGAAGCTTTCTTT,CASRSWGENTEAFF
.,TRBD1,TRBV19,TRBJ2-5,TGTGCCAGTAGTATCAAGACAGGGGGTCTAGAGACCCAGTACTTC,CASSIKTGGLETQYF